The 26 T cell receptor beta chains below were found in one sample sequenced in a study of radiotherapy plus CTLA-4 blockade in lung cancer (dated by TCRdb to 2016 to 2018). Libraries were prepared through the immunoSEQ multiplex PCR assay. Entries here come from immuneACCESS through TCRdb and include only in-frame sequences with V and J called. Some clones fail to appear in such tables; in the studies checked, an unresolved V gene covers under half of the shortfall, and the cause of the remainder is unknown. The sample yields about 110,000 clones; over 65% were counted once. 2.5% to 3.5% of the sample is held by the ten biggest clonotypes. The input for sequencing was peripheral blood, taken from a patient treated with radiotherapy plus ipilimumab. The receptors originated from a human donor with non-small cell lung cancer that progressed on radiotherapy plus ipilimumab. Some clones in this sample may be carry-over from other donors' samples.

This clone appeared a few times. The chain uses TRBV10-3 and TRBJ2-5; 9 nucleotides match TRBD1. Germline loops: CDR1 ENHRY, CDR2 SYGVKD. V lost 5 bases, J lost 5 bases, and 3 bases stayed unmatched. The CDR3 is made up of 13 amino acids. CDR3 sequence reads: CAISQTGGETQYF. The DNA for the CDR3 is TGTGCCATCAGTCAGACAGGGGGGGAGACCCAGTACTTC.

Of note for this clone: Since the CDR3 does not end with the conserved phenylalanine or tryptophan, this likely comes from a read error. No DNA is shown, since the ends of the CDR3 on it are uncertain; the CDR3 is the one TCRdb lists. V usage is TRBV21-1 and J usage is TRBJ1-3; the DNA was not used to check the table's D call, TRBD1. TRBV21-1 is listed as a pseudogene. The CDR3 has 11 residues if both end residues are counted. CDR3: CASSIQGKSCV.

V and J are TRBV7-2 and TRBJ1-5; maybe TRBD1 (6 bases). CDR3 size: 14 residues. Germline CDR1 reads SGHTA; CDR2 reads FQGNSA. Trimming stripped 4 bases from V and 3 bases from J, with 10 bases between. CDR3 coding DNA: TGTGCCAGCAGCTCGGGACAAATCAATCAGCCCCAGCATTTT. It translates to CASSSGQINQPQHF.

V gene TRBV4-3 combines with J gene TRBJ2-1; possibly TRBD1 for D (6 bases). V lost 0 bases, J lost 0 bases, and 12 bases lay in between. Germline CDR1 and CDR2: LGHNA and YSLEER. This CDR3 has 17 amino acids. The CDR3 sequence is CASSQDPGVGSYNEQFF. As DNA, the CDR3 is TGCGCCAGCAGCCAAGATCCAGGGGTAGGCTCCTACAATGAGCAGTTCTTC.

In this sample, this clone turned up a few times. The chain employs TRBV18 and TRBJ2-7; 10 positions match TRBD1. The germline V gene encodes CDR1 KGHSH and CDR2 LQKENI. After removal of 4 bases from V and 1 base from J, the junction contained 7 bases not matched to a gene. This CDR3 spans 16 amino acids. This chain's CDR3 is CASSLRPGQGSYEQYF. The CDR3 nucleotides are TGTGCCAGCTCACTACGTCCGGGACAGGGGTCCTACGAGCAGTACTTC.

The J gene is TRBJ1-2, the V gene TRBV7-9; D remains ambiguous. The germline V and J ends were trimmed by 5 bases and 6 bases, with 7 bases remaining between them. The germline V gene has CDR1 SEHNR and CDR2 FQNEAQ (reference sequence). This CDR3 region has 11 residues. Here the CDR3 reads CASSPLDGYTF. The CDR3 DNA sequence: TGTGCCAGCAGCCCACTTGATGGCTACACCTTC. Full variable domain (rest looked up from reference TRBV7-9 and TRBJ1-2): DTGVSQNPRHKITKRGQNVTFRCDPISEHNRLYWYRQTLGQGPEFLTYFQNEAQLEKSRLLSDRFSAERPKGSFSTLEIQRTEQGDSAMYLCASSPLDGYTFGSGTRLTVV.

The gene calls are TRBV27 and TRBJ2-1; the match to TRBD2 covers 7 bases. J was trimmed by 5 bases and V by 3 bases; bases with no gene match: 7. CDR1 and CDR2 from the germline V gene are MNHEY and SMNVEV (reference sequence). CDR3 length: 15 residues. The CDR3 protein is CASSLIGAGDNEQFF. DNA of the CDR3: TGTGCCAGCAGTTTGATTGGGGCGGGGGACAATGAGCAGTTCTTC.

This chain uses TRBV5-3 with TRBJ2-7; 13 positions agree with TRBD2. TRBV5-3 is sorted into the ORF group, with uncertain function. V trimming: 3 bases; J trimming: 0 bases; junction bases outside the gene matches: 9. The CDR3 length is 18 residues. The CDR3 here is CARSCRGTSGDPSYEQYF. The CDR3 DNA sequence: TGTGCCAGAAGCTGCCGGGGGACTAGCGGGGACCCCTCCTACGAGCAGTACTTC.

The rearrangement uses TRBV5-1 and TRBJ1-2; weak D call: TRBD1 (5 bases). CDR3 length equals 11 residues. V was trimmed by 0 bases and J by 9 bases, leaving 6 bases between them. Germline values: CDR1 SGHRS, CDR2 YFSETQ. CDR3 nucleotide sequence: TGCGCCAGCAGCTTGGCAGGGAGCTACACCTTC. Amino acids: CASSLAGSYTF. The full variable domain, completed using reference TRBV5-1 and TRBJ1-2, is KAGVTQTPRYLIKTRGQQVTLSCSPISGHRSVSWYQQTPGQGLQFLFEYFSETQRNKGNFPGRFSGRQFSNSRSEMNVSTLELGDSALYLCASSLAGSYTFGSGTRLTVV.

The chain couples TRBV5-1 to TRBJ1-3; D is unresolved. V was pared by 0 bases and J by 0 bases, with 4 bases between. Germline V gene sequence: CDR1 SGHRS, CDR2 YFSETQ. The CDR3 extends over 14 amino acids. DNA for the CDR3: TGCGCCAGCAGCTTGGGTAACTCTGGAAACACCATATATTTT. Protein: CASSLGNSGNTIYF.

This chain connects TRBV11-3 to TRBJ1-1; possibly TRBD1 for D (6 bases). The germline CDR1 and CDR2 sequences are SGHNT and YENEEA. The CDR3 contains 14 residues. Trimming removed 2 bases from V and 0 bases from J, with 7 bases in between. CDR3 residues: CASSLTGLNTEAFF. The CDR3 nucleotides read TGTGCCAGCAGCTTAACAGGGTTGAACACTGAAGCTTTCTTT.

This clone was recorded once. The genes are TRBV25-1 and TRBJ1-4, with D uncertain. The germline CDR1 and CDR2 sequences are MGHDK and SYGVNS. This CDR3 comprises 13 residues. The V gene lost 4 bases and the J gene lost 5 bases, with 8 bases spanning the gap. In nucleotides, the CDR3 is TGTGCCAGCAGTGTGGAATTAAATGAAAAACTGTTTTTT. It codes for CASSVELNEKLFF.

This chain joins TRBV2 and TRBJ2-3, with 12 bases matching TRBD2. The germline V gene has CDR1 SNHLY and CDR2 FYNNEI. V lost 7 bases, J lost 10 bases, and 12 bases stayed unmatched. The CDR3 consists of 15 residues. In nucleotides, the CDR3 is TGTGCCAGCACTTCTAGCGGGGGGGCTCTACAAGCGCAGTATTTT. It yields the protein CASTSSGGALQAQYF.

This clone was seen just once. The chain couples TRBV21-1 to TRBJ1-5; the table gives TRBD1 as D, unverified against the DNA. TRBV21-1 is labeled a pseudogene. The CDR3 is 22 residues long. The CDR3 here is CASSKEHGQGLPYGVSNQPQHF. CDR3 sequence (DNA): TGTGCCAGCAGCAAAGAGCACGGACAGGGACTCCCCTATGGTGTGAGCAATCAGCCCCAGCATTTT.

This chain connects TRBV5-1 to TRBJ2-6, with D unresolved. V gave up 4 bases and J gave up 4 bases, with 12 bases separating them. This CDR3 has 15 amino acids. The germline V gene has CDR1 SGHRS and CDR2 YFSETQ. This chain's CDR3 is CASSLDLTGANVLTF. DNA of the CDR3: TGCGCCAGCAGCCTGGACCTCACGGGGGCCAACGTCCTGACTTTC.

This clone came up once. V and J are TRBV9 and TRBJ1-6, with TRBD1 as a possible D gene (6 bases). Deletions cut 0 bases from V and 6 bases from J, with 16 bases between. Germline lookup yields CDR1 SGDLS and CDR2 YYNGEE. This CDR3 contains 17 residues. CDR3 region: CASSVATGISINSPLHF. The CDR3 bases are TGTGCCAGCAGCGTAGCTACAGGGATTTCAATTAATTCACCCCTCCACTTT.

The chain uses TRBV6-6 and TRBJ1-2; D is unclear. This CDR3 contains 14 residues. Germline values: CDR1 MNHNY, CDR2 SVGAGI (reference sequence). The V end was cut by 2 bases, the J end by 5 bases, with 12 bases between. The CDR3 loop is CASSYGTRQYGYTF. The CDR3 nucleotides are TGTGCCAGCAGTTACGGAACCCGGCAGTATGGCTACACCTTC.

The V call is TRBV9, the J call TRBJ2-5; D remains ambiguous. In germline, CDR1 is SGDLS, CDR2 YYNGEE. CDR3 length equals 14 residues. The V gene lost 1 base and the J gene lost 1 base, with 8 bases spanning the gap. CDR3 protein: CASSVSQAQETQYF. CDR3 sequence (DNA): TGTGCCAGCAGCGTAAGCCAGGCCCAAGAGACCCAGTACTTC. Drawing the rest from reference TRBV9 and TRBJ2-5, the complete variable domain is DSGVTQTPKHLITATGQRVTLRCSPRSGDLSVYWYQQSLDQGLQFLIQYYNGEERAKGNILERFSAQQFPDLHSELNLSSLELGDSALYFCASSVSQAQETQYFGPGTRLLVL.

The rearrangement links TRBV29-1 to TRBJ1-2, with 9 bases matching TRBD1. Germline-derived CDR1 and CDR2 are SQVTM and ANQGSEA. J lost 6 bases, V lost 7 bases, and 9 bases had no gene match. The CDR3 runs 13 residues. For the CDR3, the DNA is TGCAGCGCGCTCCCGGGACAGGGTAATGGCTACACCTTC. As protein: CSALPGQGNGYTF. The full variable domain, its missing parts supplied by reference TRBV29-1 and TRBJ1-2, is SAVISQKPSRDICQRGTSLTIQCQVDSQVTMMFWYRQQPGQSLTLIATANQGSEATYESGFVIDKFPISRPNLTFSTLTVSNMSPEDSSIYLCSALPGQGNGYTFGSGTRLTVV.

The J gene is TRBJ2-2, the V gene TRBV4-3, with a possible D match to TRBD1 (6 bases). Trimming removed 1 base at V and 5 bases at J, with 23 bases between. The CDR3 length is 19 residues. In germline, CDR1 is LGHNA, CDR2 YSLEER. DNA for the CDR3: TGCGCCAGCAGCCAAGTCCCTCCCAGGGGTTTCTTGTCGACCGGGGAGCTGTTTTTT. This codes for CASSQVPPRGFLSTGELFF.

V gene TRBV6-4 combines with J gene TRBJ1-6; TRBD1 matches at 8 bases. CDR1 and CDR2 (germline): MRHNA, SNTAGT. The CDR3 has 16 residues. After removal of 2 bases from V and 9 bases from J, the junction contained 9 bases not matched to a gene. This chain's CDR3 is CASSDKEDRVLSPLHF. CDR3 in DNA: TGTGCCAGCAGTGACAAGGAGGACAGGGTGCTTTCACCCCTCCACTTT.

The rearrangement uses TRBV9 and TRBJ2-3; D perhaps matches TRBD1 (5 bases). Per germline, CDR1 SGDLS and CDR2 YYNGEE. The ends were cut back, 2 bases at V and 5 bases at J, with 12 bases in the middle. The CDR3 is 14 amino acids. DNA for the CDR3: TGTGCCAGCAGCGTCCAGACAGTTGGAGATACGCAGTATTTT. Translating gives CASSVQTVGDTQYF. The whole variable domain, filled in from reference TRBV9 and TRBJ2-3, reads DSGVTQTPKHLITATGQRVTLRCSPRSGDLSVYWYQQSLDQGLQFLIQYYNGEERAKGNILERFSAQQFPDLHSELNLSSLELGDSALYFCASSVQTVGDTQYFGPGTRLTVL.

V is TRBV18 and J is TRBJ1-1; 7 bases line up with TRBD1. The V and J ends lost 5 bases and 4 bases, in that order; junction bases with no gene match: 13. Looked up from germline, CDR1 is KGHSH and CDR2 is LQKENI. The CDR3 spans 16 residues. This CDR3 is CASSWKGAAMSTEAFF. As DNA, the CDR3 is TGTGCCAGCTCATGGAAGGGGGCGGCCATGAGCACTGAAGCTTTCTTT.

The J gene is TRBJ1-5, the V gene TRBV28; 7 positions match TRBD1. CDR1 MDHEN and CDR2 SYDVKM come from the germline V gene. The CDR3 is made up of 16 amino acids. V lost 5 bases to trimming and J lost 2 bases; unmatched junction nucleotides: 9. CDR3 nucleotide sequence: TGTGCCAGCAGTCCAGTTCGACAGGGCCGCAATCAGCCCCAGCATTTT. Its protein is CASSPVRQGRNQPQHF.

The DNA of the CDR3 is TGTGCCAGCAGTGTCGAGCTTAACACTGAAGCTTTCTTT. It specifies CASSVELNTEAFF. V usage is TRBV6-4 and J usage is TRBJ1-1; the D is unclear. The CDR3 runs 13 residues. Germline CDR1 is MRHNA and CDR2 is SNTAGT. Trimming took 4 bases from V and 2 from J, leaving 8 bases between them.

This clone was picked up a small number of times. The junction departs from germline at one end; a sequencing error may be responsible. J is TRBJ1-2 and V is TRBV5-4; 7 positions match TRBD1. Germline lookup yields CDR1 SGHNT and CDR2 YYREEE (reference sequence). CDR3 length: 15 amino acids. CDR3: CASSQMEGASYGYTF. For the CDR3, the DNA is TGCGCCAGCAGCCAAATGGAGGGGGCAAGCTATGGCTACACCTTC.